A selection of T cell receptor beta chains follows, all from one sample in a study of T cell repertoires in cytomegalovirus infection. TCRdb reanalysed the reads using MiXCR and keeps one entry per CDR3 protein. The sample contains fewer than 400,000 distinct CDR3 sequences, 15% to 20% of which appear only once. Source material: PBMCs. The receptors derive from a human donor in good health (CMV status not recorded). Some clones in this sample may be carry-over from other donors' samples. Each CDR3 is given without its conserved first and last residue. The D gene is left open where the match is weak. Clone size is given for some rows only: seen once, a few or many times, or a class if the clone is expanded.

D: TRBD2; J: TRBJ2-5; length: 12; size: many; V: TRBV7-2; CDR3: ASTDSGTQETQY
D: .; J: TRBJ1-1; length: 14; size: many; V: TRBV6-2/TRBV6-3; CDR3: ASSYRWGATNTEAF
D: .; J: TRBJ2-5; length: 11; size: many; V: TRBV28; CDR3: ASSLQGPRTQY
D: .; J: TRBJ1-4; length: 14; size: .; V: TRBV10-3; CDR3: AISGQATATNEKLF
D: TRBD2; J: TRBJ2-7; length: 12; size: few; V: TRBV11-2; CDR3: ASSLLAGVYEQY
D: .; J: TRBJ2-2; length: 11; size: .; V: TRBV5-5; CDR3: ASSQSGSGELF
D: .; J: TRBJ2-7; length: 12; size: many; V: TRBV12-3/TRBV12-4; CDR3: ASSQTPQGGWQY
D: TRBD1; J: TRBJ2-2; length: 13; size: once; V: TRBV28; CDR3: ASSLGDRVAGELF
D: TRBD1; J: TRBJ2-7; length: 12; size: few; V: TRBV20-1; CDR3: SAIQGAQPYEQY
D: TRBD1; J: TRBJ2-1; length: 12; size: few; V: TRBV7-9; CDR3: ASSFRGRWLEQF
D: .; J: TRBJ2-1; length: 9; size: .; V: TRBV12-3/TRBV12-4; CDR3: ASSIRNEQF
D: .; J: TRBJ2-3; length: 13; size: .; V: TRBV14; CDR3: ASSQETGYTDTQY
D: .; J: TRBJ2-7; length: 11; size: many; V: TRBV6-2/TRBV6-3; CDR3: ASSYGVSYEQY
D: .; J: TRBJ2-5; length: 13; size: few; V: TRBV7-8; CDR3: ASSLWRGLQETQY
D: TRBD1; J: TRBJ1-1; length: 14; size: few; V: TRBV7-8; CDR3: ATSRTGGTTSTEAF
D: .; J: TRBJ1-5; length: 12; size: .; V: TRBV2; CDR3: ASTPGTRGQPQH
D: TRBD2; J: TRBJ2-1; length: 18; size: many; V: TRBV11-2; CDR3: ASSLGRLAEPISPQNEQF
D: TRBD2; J: TRBJ2-1; length: 13; size: .; V: TRBV5-6; CDR3: ASTRGLGHPNEQF
D: .; J: TRBJ2-3; length: 11; size: many; V: TRBV20-1; CDR3: SASGGHSDTQY
D: TRBD1; J: TRBJ2-4; length: 12; size: few; V: TRBV5-1; CDR3: ASSPDRGTNIQY
D: TRBD2; J: TRBJ2-1; length: 13; size: few; V: TRBV10-3; CDR3: AITGETSGSNEQF
D: .; J: TRBJ1-1; length: 14; size: .; V: TRBV6-2/TRBV6-3; CDR3: ASTLRRHRGNTEAF
D: TRBD1; J: TRBJ2-7; length: 13; size: few; V: TRBV5-5; CDR3: ASSLGQGFSYEQY
D: .; J: TRBJ2-1; length: 13; size: .; V: TRBV5-6; CDR3: ASSLTQRFYNEQF
D: TRBD1; J: TRBJ1-2; length: 12; size: .; V: TRBV3-1; CDR3: ASSQDQGARGYT
D: TRBD2; J: TRBJ2-5; length: 14; size: few; V: TRBV20-1; CDR3: SATGTSGGARETQY
D: TRBD2; J: TRBJ2-1; length: 12; size: few; V: TRBV6-1; CDR3: ASMGGGPVGEQF
D: .; J: TRBJ2-5; length: 14; size: many; V: TRBV6-1; CDR3: ASSWGSPGRIETQY
D: .; J: TRBJ1-2; length: 12; size: few; V: TRBV6-6; CDR3: ASSYGGPGYGYT
D: TRBD2; J: TRBJ2-3; length: 13; size: many; V: TRBV7-2; CDR3: ASSLNGGISDTQY
D: .; J: TRBJ2-3; length: 11; size: .; V: TRBV7-2; CDR3: ASRGRGTDTQY
D: .; J: TRBJ2-7; length: 10; size: few; V: TRBV12-5; CDR3: ASGPTDYEQY
D: TRBD1; J: TRBJ2-7; length: 13; size: once; V: TRBV19; CDR3: ASSIDGTGPGEQY
D: TRBD1; J: TRBJ2-3; length: 13; size: .; V: TRBV24-1; CDR3: ATSDPGQGTDTQY
D: .; J: TRBJ2-3; length: 13; size: once; V: TRBV2; CDR3: ASSEFGTSGDTQY
D: TRBD1; J: TRBJ1-2; length: 12; size: .; V: TRBV19; CDR3: ATLPRTGAYGYT
D: .; J: TRBJ2-3; length: 13; size: many; V: TRBV7-2; CDR3: ASSLDGTGSDTQY
D: TRBD2; J: TRBJ2-3; length: 16; size: .; V: TRBV4-1; CDR3: ASSQEFGLAGGTDTQY
D: .; J: TRBJ1-1; length: 10; size: few; V: TRBV5-1; CDR3: ASSLGVSGAF
D: TRBD2; J: TRBJ2-1; length: 11; size: .; V: TRBV7-9; CDR3: ASSPWDGGEQF
D: .; J: TRBJ2-1; length: 12; size: many; V: TRBV7-7; CDR3: ASSLIEDPNEQF
D: .; J: TRBJ1-1; length: 11; size: few; V: TRBV19; CDR3: ATAPSWGTEAF